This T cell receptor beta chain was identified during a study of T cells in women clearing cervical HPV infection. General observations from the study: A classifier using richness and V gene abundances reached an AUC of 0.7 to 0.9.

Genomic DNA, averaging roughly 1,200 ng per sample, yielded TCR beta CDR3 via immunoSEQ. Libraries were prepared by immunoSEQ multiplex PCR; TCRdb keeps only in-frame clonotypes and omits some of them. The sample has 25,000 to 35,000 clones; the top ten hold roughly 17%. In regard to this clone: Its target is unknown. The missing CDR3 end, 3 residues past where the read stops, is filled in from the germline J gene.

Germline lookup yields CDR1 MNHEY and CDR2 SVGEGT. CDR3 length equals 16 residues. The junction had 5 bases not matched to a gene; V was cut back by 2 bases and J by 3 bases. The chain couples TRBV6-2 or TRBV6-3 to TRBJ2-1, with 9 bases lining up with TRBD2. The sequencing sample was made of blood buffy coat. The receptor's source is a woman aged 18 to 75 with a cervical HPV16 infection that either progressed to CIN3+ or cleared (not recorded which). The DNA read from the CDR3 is TGTGCCAGCAGTTACCCAACTAGCGGGCTCTACAATGAG. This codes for CASSYPTSGLYNE. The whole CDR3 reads CASSYPTSGLYNEQFF.